This T cell receptor (beta chain) was identified in a study of shared clonotypes between healthy human individuals. Study results and caveats: In the sorted subsets, rarefaction showed sequencing was incomplete despite large depth.

This clone came up once. The antigen is not known. It was CD45RO-negative cells, positively selected for CCR7, that made up naive CD8 cells, with terminally differentiated effector memory CD45RA+ cells excluded. The donor population consisted of healthy HIV-negative adults with no recent acute infections or vaccinations. The donors, all of them Caucasian adults, lived in Nashville, Tennessee. CDR1 and CDR2 (germline): SGHDT, YYEEEE. V lost 0 bases, J lost 4 bases, and 6 bases stayed unmatched. The CDR3 is 15 residues long. Roughly 210 ng DNA, 30,000 or so T cell genomes, went into each sorted-subset replicate PCR. Profiled with immunoSEQ multiplex PCR; TCRdb holds only in-frame clones, not every one. The sample has about 700,000 clones, roughly nine tenths seen once; the top ten hold more than 20%.

This sequence originates from a man under 40 in good health. The sequencing input was naive CD8+ T cells sorted from blood. The rearrangement links TRBV5-6 to TRBJ2-5; 7 positions agree with TRBD1. The chain's CDR3 is CASSLAWTGRETQYF. The CDR3 coding sequence is TGTGCCAGCAGCTTGGCCTGGACAGGCAGAGAGACCCAGTACTTC.